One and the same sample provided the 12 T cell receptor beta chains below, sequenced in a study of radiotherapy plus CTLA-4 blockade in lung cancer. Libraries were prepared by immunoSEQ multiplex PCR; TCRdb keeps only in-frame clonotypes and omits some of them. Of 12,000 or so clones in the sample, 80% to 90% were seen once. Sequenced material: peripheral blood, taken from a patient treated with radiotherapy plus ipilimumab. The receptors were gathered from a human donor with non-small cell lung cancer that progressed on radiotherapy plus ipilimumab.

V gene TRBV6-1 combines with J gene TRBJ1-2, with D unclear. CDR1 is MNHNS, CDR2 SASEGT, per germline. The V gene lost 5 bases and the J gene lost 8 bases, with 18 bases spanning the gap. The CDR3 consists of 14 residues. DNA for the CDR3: TGTGCCAGCAGTACCTTTACAGAGGGAAACGGCTACACCTTC. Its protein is CASSTFTEGNGYTF.

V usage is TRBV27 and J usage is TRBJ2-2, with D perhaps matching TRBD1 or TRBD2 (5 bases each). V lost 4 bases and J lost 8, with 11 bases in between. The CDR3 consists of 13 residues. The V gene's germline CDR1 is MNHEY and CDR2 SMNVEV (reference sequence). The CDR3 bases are TGTGCCAGCAGTTCCCCGGGGCGGGGGGAGCTGTTTTTT. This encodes CASSSPGRGELFF.

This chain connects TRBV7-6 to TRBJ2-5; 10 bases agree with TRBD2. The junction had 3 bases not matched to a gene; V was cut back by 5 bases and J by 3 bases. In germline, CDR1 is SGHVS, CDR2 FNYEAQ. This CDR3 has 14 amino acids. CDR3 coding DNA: TGTGCCAGCAGCGCTAGCGGGGGAGAAGAGACCCAGTACTTC. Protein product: CASSASGGEETQYF. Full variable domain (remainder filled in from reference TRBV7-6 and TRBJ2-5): GAGVSQSPRYKVTKRGQDVALRCDPISGHVSLYWYRQALGQGPEFLTYFNYEAQQDKSGLPNDRFSAERPEGSISTLTIQRTEQRDSAMYRCASSASGGEETQYFGPGTRLLVL.

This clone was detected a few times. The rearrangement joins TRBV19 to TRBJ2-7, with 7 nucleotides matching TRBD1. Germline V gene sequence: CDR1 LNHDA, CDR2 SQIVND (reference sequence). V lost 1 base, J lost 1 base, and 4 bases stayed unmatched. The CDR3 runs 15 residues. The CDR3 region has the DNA TGTGCCAGTAGTATAGGACAGGGAAGTTCCTACGAGCAGTACTTC. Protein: CASSIGQGSSYEQYF.

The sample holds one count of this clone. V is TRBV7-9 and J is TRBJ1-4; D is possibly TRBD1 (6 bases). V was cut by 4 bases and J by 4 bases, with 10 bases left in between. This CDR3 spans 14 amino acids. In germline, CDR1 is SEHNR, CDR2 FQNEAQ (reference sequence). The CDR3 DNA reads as TGTGCCAGCAGCTGGGGACATAATAATGAAAAACTGTTTTTT. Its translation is CASSWGHNNEKLFF.

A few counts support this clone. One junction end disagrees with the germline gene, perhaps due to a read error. As DNA, the CDR3 is TGTGCCAGCAGAGAAGGGGGGGTCAGAGGCAATCAGCCCCAGCATTTT. Amino acid sequence: CASREGGVRGNQPQHF. The V call is TRBV6-1, the J call TRBJ1-5, with TRBD1 as a possible D gene (6 bases). The CDR3 has 16 amino acids. Germline V gene lookup returns CDR1 MNHNS and CDR2 SASEGT.

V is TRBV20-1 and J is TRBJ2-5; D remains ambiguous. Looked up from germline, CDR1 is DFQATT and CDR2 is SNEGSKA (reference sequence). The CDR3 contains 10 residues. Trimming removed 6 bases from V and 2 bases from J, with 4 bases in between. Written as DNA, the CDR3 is TGCAGTGCAAAACAAGAGACCCAGTACTTC. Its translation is CSAKQETQYF.

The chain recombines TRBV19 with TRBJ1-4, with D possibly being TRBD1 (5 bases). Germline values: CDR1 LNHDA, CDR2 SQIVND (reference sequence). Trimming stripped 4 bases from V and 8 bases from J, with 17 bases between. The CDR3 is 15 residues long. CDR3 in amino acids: CASSRGPQGDEKLFF. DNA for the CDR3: TGTGCCAGTAGTAGGGGCCCGCAGGGCGACGAAAAACTGTTTTTT. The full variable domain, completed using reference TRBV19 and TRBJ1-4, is DGGITQSPKYLFRKEGQNVTLSCEQNLNHDAMYWYRQDPGQGLRLIYYSQIVNDFQKGDIAEGYSVSREKKESFPLTVTSAQKNPTAFYLCASSRGPQGDEKLFFGSGTQLSVL.

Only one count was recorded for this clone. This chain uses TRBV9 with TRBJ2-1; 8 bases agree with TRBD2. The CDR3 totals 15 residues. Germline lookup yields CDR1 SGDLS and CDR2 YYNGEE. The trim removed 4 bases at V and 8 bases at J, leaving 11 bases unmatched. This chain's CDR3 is CASSSPGGGPDEQFF. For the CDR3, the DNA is TGTGCCAGCAGCTCCCCCGGGGGGGGGCCGGATGAGCAGTTCTTC.

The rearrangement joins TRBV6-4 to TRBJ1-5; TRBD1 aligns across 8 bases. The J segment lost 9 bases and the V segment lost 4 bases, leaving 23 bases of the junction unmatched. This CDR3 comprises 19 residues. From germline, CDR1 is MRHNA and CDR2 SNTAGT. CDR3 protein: CASSVSETGEPIEYLPQHF. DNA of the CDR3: TGTGCCAGCAGTGTGAGCGAGACAGGGGAACCTATCGAGTATTTGCCCCAGCATTTT.

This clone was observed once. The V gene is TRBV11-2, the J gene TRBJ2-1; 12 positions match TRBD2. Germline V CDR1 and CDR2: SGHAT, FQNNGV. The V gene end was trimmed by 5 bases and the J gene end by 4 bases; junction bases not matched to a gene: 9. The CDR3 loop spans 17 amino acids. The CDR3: CASSISGGLAGYNEQFF. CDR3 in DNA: TGTGCCAGCAGCATTAGCGGAGGACTAGCGGGGTACAATGAGCAGTTCTTC. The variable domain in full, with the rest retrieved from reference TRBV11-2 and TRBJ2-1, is EAGVAQSPRYKIIEKRQSVAFWCNPISGHATLYWYQQILGQGPKLLIQFQNNGVVDDSQLPKDRFSAERLKGVDSTLKIQPAKLEDSAVYLCASSISGGLAGYNEQFFGPGTRLTVL.

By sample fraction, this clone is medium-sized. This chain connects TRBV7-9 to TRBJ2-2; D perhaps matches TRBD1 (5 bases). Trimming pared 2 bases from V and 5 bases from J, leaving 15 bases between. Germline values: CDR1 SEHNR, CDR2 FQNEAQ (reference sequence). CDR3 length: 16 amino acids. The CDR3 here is CASSLTWIWTTGELFF. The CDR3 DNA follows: TGTGCCAGCAGCTTAACCTGGATCTGGACAACCGGGGAGCTGTTTTTT.